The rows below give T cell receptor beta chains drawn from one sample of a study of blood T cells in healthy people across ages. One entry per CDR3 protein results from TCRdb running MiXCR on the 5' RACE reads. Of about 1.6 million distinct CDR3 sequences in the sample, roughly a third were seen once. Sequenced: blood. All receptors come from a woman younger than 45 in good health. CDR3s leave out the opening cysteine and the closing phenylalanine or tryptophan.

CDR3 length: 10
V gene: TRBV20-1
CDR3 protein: SAEQRGYGYT

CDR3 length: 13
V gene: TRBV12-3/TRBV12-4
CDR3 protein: ASTTGGLYQETQY

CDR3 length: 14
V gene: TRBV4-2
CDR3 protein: ASSPPGTDKRNEQF

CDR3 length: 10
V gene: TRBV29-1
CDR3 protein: SVEGGPTEAF

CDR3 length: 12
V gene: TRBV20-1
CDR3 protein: SASFRGKGQPQH

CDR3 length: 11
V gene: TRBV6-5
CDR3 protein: ASHRGPYTEAF

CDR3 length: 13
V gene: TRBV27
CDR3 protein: ASSPSTSRGNEQF

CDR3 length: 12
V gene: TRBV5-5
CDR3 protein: TSSRDRERETQY

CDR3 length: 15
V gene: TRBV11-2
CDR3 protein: ASSLVSAGGLRETQY

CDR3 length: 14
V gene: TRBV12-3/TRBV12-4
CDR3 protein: ASSRNRDLSSYEQY

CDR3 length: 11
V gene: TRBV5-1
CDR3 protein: ASSLDSGDTRY

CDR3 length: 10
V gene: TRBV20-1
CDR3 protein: SAPGRQSGYT

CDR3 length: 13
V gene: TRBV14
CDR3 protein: ASSQVNSINYGYT

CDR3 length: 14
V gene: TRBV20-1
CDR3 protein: SARDGRTSGRAEQF

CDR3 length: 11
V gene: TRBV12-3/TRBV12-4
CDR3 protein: ASSLRRRDTQY

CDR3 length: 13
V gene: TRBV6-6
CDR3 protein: ASSRVAGGQETQY

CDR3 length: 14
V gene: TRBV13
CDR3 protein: ASSGAGGEITDTQY

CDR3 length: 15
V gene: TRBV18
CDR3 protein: ASSPSGTSGGAMEQF

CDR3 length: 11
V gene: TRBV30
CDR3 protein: AWSKGTSGTQY

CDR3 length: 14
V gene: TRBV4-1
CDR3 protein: ASSPARAGDQETQY

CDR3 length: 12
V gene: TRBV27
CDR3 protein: ASSPDRYNQPQH

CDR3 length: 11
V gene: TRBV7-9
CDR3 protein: AGSLDGGRGYT

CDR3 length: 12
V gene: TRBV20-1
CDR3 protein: SARPGHITDTQY

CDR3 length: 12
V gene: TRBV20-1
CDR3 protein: SGETSGRSAEQF

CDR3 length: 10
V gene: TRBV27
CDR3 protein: ASSTTGVRQY

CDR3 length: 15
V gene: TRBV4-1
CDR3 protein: ASSQWYSGGDSYGYT

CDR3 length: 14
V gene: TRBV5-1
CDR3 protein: ASSSDGTSTYNEQF

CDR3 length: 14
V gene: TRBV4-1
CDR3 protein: ASSQEPHGGNQPQH

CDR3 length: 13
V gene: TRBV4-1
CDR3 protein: ASSPASRGPEKLF

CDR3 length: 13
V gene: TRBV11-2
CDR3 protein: ASSPMTGRDNEQF

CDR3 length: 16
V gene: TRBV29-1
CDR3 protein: SVGGTGGRAGGEETQY

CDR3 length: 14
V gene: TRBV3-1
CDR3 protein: ASSPTGPRLVEKLF

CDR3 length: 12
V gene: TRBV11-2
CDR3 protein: ASSLRLFGYEQY